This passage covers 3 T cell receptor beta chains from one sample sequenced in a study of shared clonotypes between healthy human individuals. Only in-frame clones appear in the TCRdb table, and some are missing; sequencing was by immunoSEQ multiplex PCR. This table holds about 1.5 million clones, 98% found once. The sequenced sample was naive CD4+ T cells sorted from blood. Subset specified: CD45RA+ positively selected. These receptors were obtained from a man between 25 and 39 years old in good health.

This chain's CDR3 is CSVGNRNGYTF. The CDR3 DNA follows: TGCAGCGTCGGAAACAGGAATGGCTACACCTTC. V and J are TRBV29-1 and TRBJ1-2; a weak D match, TRBD1 (5 bases). Germline CDR1 is SQVTM and CDR2 is ANQGSEA. The CDR3 covers 11 residues. V lost 6 bases and J 6 bases, leaving 11 bases between the germline ends.

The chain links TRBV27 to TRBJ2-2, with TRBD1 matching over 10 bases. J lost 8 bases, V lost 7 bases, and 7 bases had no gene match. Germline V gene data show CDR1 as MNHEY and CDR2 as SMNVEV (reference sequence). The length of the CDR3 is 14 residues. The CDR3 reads CASTRDRGGGELFF. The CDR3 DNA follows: TGTGCCAGCACTCGGGACAGGGGCGGAGGGGAGCTGTTTTTT.

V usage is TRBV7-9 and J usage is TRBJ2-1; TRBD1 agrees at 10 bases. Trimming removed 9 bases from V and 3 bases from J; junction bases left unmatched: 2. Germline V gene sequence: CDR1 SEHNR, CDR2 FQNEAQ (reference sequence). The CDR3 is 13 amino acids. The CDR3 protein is CASRDRGYNEQFF. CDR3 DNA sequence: TGTGCCAGTAGGGACAGGGGCTACAATGAGCAGTTCTTC.